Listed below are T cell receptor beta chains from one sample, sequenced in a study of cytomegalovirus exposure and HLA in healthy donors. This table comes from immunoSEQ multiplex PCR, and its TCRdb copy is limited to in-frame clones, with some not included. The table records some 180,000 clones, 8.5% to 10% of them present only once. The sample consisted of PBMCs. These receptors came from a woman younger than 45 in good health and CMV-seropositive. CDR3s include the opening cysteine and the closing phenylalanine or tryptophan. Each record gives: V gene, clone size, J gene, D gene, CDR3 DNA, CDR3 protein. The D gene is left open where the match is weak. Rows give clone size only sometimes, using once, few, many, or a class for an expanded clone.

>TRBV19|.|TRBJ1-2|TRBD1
TGTGCCAGTAGTACCTCGGGACAGAACCTCTATGGCTACACCTTC
CASSTSGQNLYGYTF
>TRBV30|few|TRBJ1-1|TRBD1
TGTGCCTGGAGAGGGGGCGGTATAGGGGGCGGGAGGACTGAAGCTTTCTTT
CAWRGGGIGGGRTEAFF
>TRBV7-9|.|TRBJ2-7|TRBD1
TGTGCCAGCAGGCCGCGGACAGGGGGAGAATACGAGCAGTACTTC
CASRPRTGGEYEQYF
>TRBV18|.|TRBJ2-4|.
TGTGCCAGCTCACCCCTTACAGGGAAGGGCAAAAACATTCAGTACTTC
CASSPLTGKGKNIQYF
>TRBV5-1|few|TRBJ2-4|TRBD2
TGCGCCAGCAGCTTGTTAAACGGGAGGGGGGACATTCAGTACTTC
CASSLLNGRGDIQYF
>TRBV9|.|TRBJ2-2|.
TGTGCCAGCAGCGTAGCTAACGGACAAACCGGGGAGCTGTTTTTT
CASSVANGQTGELFF
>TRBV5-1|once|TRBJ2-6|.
TGCGCCAGCAGCTTGTCTCTCTCTGGGGCCAACGTCCTGACTTTC
CASSLSLSGANVLTF
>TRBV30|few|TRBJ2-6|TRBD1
TGTGCCTGGAGGGCGGGACAGGCCCATCCTGGGGCCAACGTCCTGACTTTC
CAWRAGQAHPGANVLTF
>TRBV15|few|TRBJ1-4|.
TGTGCCACCAGCAGAGATTGGGGAGCTAATGAAAAACTGTTTTTT
CATSRDWGANEKLFF
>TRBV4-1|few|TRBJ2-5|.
TGCGCCAGCAGCCCGGGACTTAAAGAGACCCAGTACTTC
CASSPGLKETQYF
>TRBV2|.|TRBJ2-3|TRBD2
TGTGCCAGCAGTGCGGGACTAGCGGCCAGCGTACCGACGCAGTATTTT
CASSAGLAASVPTQYF
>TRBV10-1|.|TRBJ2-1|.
TGCGCCAGCAGTGACCCGGGAATACGTTACAATGAGCAGTTCTTC
CASSDPGIRYNEQFF
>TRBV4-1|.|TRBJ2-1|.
TGCGCCAGCAGCCGACGGACTACAGACTACAATGAGCAGTTCTTC
CASSRRTTDYNEQFF
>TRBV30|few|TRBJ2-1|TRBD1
TGTGCCTGGAGTCTGACAGGGGGTTACAATGAGCAGTTCTTC
CAWSLTGGYNEQFF
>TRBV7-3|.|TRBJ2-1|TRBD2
TGTGCCAGCAGCTTTGAACTAGCGGGAGATTATGAGCAGTTCTTC
CASSFELAGDYEQFF
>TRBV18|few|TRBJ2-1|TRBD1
TGTGCCAGCTCACCACGCCCTACGCAGGGGGTTGAGCAGTTCTTC
CASSPRPTQGVEQFF
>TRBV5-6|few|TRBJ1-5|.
TGTGCCAGCAGCTTGGGACTTAGCAATCAGCCCCAGCATTTT
CASSLGLSNQPQHF
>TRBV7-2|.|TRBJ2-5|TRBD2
TGTGCCAGCAGCCCCGGACTAGCGGGAGGGCCCGGAGACTTC
CASSPGLAGGPGDF
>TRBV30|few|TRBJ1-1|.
TGTGCCTGGACAGGGGTGAACACTGAAGCTTTCTTT
CAWTGVNTEAFF
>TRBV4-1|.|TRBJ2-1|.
TGCGCCAGCAGCCAAGACCCAGGGTTGAATGAGCAGTTCTTC
CASSQDPGLNEQFF
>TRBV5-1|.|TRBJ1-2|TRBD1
TGCGCAAGCAAGGGACAGTCCAGAGGCTACACCTTC
CASKGQSRGYTF
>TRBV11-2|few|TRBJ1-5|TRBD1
TGTGCCAGCAGCCCTCTGACCGGGACAGGGGGCTGGCAGCCCCAGCATTTT
CASSPLTGTGGWQPQHF
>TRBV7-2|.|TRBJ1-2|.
TGTGCCAGCAGCCCGGCGGGCAGTAACTATGGCTACACCTTC
CASSPAGSNYGYTF
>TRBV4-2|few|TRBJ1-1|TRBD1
TGTGCCAGCAGCCAATCACAGGGGGCGCGAGCTTTCTTT
CASSQSQGARAFF
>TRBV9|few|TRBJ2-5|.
TGTGCCAGCAGCCGCCACGACACAGGGGGGGCAGAGACCCAGTACTTC
CASSRHDTGGAETQYF
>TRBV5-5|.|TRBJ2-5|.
TGTGCCAGCAGCCGCCGGACAGGGAGGGGGGAAGAGACCCAGTACTTC
CASSRRTGRGEETQYF
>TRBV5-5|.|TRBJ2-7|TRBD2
TGTGCCAGCAGCGACCCCCGGGGGGGATCGACGCAGTACTTC
CASSDPRGGSTQYF
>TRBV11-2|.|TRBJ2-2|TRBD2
TGTGCCAGTCCTGGGCTAGCGGGAGGGGCGAACACCGGGGAGCTGTTTTTT
CASPGLAGGANTGELFF
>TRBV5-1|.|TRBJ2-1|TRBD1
TGCGCCAGCAGCTTGGTCGGCAGGGGGAGCTACAATGAGCAGTTCTTC
CASSLVGRGSYNEQFF
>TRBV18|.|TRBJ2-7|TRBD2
TGTGCCAGCTCATTCGCGGGACTAGAGGACGAGCAGTACTTC
CASSFAGLEDEQYF
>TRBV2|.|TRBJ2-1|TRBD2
TGTGCCAGCAGTGGGACTAGCGGGAGGGCCGGTGAGCAGTTCTTC
CASSGTSGRAGEQFF
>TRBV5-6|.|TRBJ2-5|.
TGTGCCAGCAGCTTGGCGGGTTTGGGACTTAGGGAGACCCAGTACTTC
CASSLAGLGLRETQYF
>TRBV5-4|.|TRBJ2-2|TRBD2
TGTGCCAGCAGCCGCGGACTAGCGAAAGAGGCCGGGGAGCTGTTTTTT
CASSRGLAKEAGELFF
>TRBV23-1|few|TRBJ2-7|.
TGCGCCAGCAGTCAATTGGCAGTTTCCTACGAGCAGTACTTC
CASSQLAVSYEQYF
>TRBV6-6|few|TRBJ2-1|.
TGTGCCAGCAGTTACGAGGGGGTTGAGCAGTTCTTC
CASSYEGVEQFF